Detailed here is one TCR beta chain. Its antigen is currently unknown. Every isolated RNA sample was fully reverse transcribed, so sequencing captured expressed TCRB transcripts. Produced via immunoSEQ multiplex PCR; TCRdb's table is partial and in-frame only. The table shows about 370,000 clones, with 8.5% to 10% occurring only once. These data belong to a study of beta chain features in type 1 diabetes. Study overall: Cell yields, gender and age were comparable in patients and healthy donors.

The CDR3 is 14 residues long. In germline, CDR1 is SGHKS, CDR2 YYEKEE (reference sequence). The germline V and J ends were trimmed by 3 bases and 3 bases, with 12 bases remaining between them. Study-wide findings and caveats: When Type 1 diabetes patients were examined, their TCRB CDR3s proved moderately but significantly shorter in all four CD4+ subsets. Any HLA effect on TCRB rearrangement was left unresolved by small sub-analyses. More deletions and fewer insertions at VDJ junctions were found in patients with type 1 diabetes.

This receptor was obtained from a man between 25 and 39 years old with type 1 diabetes. The chain has TRBV5-5 and TRBJ1-1; D possibly corresponds to TRBD1 (5 bases). The sequenced sample was central memory CD4+ T cells from blood. CDR3 coding DNA: TGTGCCAGCAGCTCCCAGGGAGAGGACACTGAAGCTTTCTTT. Residues: CASSSQGEDTEAFF.